This entry lists 21 T cell receptor beta chains sequenced from one sample in a study of T cell responses to AZD1222 COVID-19 vaccine. Using immunoSEQ multiplex PCR, the repertoire was profiled, and TCRdb retains in-frame clones only, with some absent. The sample includes about 120,000 clones, 75% to 90% of them seen just once. The sequences come from peripheral blood, collected on day 0 of AZD1222 vaccination. The receptors stem from an adult in good health.

The V call is TRBV23-1, the J call TRBJ2-1; TRBD2 is a possible D gene (5 bases). TRBV23-1 carries the ORF label, with uncertain function. With 0 bases removed from V and 2 bases from J, the gap between germline ends came to 8 bases. CDR3 size: 15 residues. CDR3 in amino acids: CASSQSIGTYNEQFF. CDR3 sequence (DNA): TGCGCCAGCAGTCAATCGATCGGGACCTACAATGAGCAGTTCTTC.

The chain carries TRBV20-1 and TRBJ2-1; maybe TRBD1 (6 bases). Germline V gene sequence: CDR1 DFQATT, CDR2 SNEGSKA (reference sequence). Trimming took 3 bases from V and 12 from J, leaving 12 bases between them. CDR3 length: 11 amino acids. Here the CDR3 reads CSARIQGWQFF. Here the CDR3 DNA reads TGCAGTGCTAGGATACAGGGTTGGCAGTTCTTC.

V gene TRBV30 combines with J gene TRBJ2-2, with no clear D. The germline V gene has CDR1 GTSNPN and CDR2 SVGIG (reference sequence). V dropped 0 bases and J dropped 5 bases, with 13 bases sitting between them. The CDR3 is 15 amino acids. The CDR3 region has the DNA TGTGCCTGGAGTGTACGCGGCATCGGGACCGGGGAGCTGTTTTTT. Its translation: CAWSVRGIGTGELFF.

This clone showed up just once. The genes are TRBV30 and TRBJ2-7, with 9 positions matching TRBD1. Germline CDR1 is GTSNPN and CDR2 is SVGIG (reference sequence). This CDR3 has 16 residues. The J segment lost 1 base and the V segment lost 1 base, leaving 8 bases of the junction unmatched. CDR3 amino acids: CAWSALGQGRSYEQYF. The CDR3 DNA follows: TGTGCCTGGAGTGCCCTGGGACAGGGAAGGTCCTACGAGCAGTACTTC.

This sequence joins TRBV21-1 and TRBJ2-3. TRBV21-1 is designated a pseudogene. This CDR3 contains 14 residues. Here the CDR3 reads CASSIRQITDTQYF. DNA for the CDR3: TGTGCCAGCAGCATACGGCAGATCACAGATACGCAGTATTTT.

The V gene is TRBV28, the J gene TRBJ1-2; TRBD1 might be the D (5 bases). The CDR3 runs 13 residues. Trimming took off 2 bases at V and 8 bases at J, with 12 bases between the two ends. Looked up from germline, CDR1 is MDHEN and CDR2 is SYDVKM. CDR3 sequence (DNA): TGTGCCAGCAGTTTACCGGGGGTCGGCGGCTACACCTTC. Amino acid sequence: CASSLPGVGGYTF.

The DNA of the CDR3 is TGTGCCAGCAGCTTGGCACCGGGACAGCCTAATGAAAAACTGTTTTTT. Translated: CASSLAPGQPNEKLFF. The chain is built from TRBV5-6 and TRBJ1-4; 7 nucleotides align to TRBD1. This CDR3 contains 16 residues. Germline lookup yields CDR1 SGHDT and CDR2 YYEEEE. The V gene end was trimmed by 0 bases and the J gene end by 3 bases; junction bases not matched to a gene: 5.

This rearrangement joins TRBV2 to TRBJ2-5; tentative D call: TRBD2 (6 bases). The CDR3 totals 14 residues. V was trimmed by 6 bases and J by 5 bases, leaving 16 bases between them. Germline V CDR1 and CDR2: SNHLY, FYNNEI. The CDR3: CASSTDYGGETQYF. The CDR3 region has the DNA TGTGCCAGCAGCACGGACTACGGTGGGGAGACCCAGTACTTC.

The chain links TRBV15 to TRBJ1-4; maybe TRBD1 (5 bases). The CDR3 runs to 15 residues. The V end was cut by 0 bases, the J end by 3 bases, with 8 bases between. Germline CDR1 is LNHNV and CDR2 is YYDKDF (reference sequence). CDR3 sequence (DNA): TGTGCCACCAGCAGAGATTGGGGGGCTAATGAAAAACTGTTTTTT. Its protein product is CATSRDWGANEKLFF.

The table lists this clone with a few counts. V gene TRBV28 combines with J gene TRBJ1-2; D might be TRBD1 (5 bases). Germline V gives CDR1 MDHEN, CDR2 SYDVKM. The CDR3 runs to 11 residues. The V gene lost 8 bases and the J gene lost 8 bases, with 12 bases spanning the gap. The CDR3 is CASGWGTGYTF. Written as DNA, the CDR3 is TGTGCCAGCGGGTGGGGGACCGGCTACACCTTC.

This chain uses TRBV7-2 with TRBJ2-1, with 11 bases aligning to TRBD2. Germline lookup yields CDR1 SGHTA and CDR2 FQGNSA. This CDR3 is built from 14 residues. V was clipped by 5 bases and J by 7 bases; unmatched bases: 4. Here the CDR3 DNA reads TGTGCCAGCAGCGTGAGACTAGCGGGGAATGAGCAGTTCTTC. Protein: CASSVRLAGNEQFF. Complete variable domain (other parts from reference TRBV7-2 and TRBJ2-1): GAGVSQSPSNKVTEKGKDVELRCDPISGHTALYWYRQSLGQGLEFLIYFQGNSAPDKSGLPSDRFSAERTGGSVSTLTIQRTQQEDSAVYLCASSVRLAGNEQFFGPGTRLTVL.

This chain uses TRBV6-4 with TRBJ2-6, with a possible D match to TRBD1 (6 bases). Deletions cut 4 bases from V and 3 bases from J, with 22 bases between. This CDR3 comprises 19 residues. The germline gives CDR1 MRHNA, CDR2 SNTAGT. CDR3 in amino acids: CASSASPPGQVLGANVLTF. The DNA of the CDR3 is TGTGCCAGCAGTGCCAGCCCACCGGGACAAGTACTTGGGGCCAACGTCCTGACTTTC.

This clone was picked up one time. CDR3 DNA: TGTGCCAGCGGACAGGGGGCCTACTACGAGCAGTACTTC. This encodes CASGQGAYYEQYF. This chain links TRBV6-5 with TRBJ2-7; 11 bases align to TRBD1. The CDR3 totals 13 residues. Germline loops: CDR1 MNHEY, CDR2 SVGAGI. Trimming removed 8 bases from V and 3 bases from J; junction bases left unmatched: 3.

The rearrangement links TRBV28 to TRBJ1-5, with D unclear. V lost 7 bases to trimming and J lost 0 bases, with 10 bases between them. CDR3 length equals 14 residues. Per germline, CDR1 MDHEN and CDR2 SYDVKM. CDR3: CASTRDYSNQPQHF. The CDR3 coding sequence is TGTGCCAGCACTCGAGATTATAGCAATCAGCCCCAGCATTTT.

V usage is TRBV7-8 and J usage is TRBJ1-3; D is undetermined. V shed 5 bases and J shed 5 bases, with 19 bases lying between them. Looked up from germline, CDR1 is SGHVS and CDR2 is FQNEAQ. The CDR3 is 16 amino acids. The CDR3 is CASSSERGYFRNTIYF. CDR3 bases: TGTGCCAGCAGCAGCGAGCGCGGGTACTTTAGAAACACCATATATTTT.

This chain links TRBV5-1 with TRBJ2-3, with D tentatively TRBD1 (6 bases). In germline, CDR1 is SGHRS, CDR2 YFSETQ. Trimming stripped 0 bases from V and 6 bases from J, with 14 bases between. This CDR3 has 15 amino acids. The CDR3 here is CASSLVGTSTDTQYF. The CDR3 DNA follows: TGCGCCAGCAGCTTGGTGGGGACAAGTACCGATACGCAGTATTTT.

The genes are TRBV5-4 and TRBJ1-3; 9 nucleotides match TRBD1. CDR3 length equals 16 residues. In germline, CDR1 is SGHNT, CDR2 YYREEE (reference sequence). Unmatched junction bases numbered 5, after V lost 0 bases and J lost 4 bases. The CDR3, as DNA: TGTGCCAGCAGCTTGGGCGGGACAGGGTCAGGAAACACCATATATTTT. Its protein product is CASSLGGTGSGNTIYF.

The V call is TRBV5-4, the J call TRBJ2-7; TRBD2 agrees at 8 bases. This CDR3 contains 13 residues. Germline loops: CDR1 SGHNT, CDR2 YYREEE (reference sequence). Trimming took 1 base from V and 6 from J; bases not matched to a gene: 3. CDR3 coding DNA: TGTGCCAGCAGCTTGACGGGAGGGCCCGAGCAGTACTTC. As protein: CASSLTGGPEQYF.

The chain combines TRBV18 with TRBJ1-5; D may be TRBD1 (6 bases). Trimming left V 6 bases short and J 6 bases short, with 15 bases between. There are 14 residues in the CDR3. Germline lookup yields CDR1 KGHSH and CDR2 LQKENI. The CDR3 loop is CASSPGAGAQPQHF. The CDR3 nucleotides read TGTGCCAGCTCGCCAGGGGCAGGGGCTCAGCCCCAGCATTTT.

The chain recombines TRBV24-1 with TRBJ2-5; 8 nucleotides match TRBD2. The germline V gene encodes CDR1 KGHDR and CDR2 SFDVKD. With V trimmed by 2 bases and J by 4 bases, 11 bases remained unmatched. The CDR3 has 17 amino acids. The CDR3 DNA reads as TGTGCCACCAGTGATTCTTCGACAGGTCGGGGGGGAGAGACCCAGTACTTC. This encodes CATSDSSTGRGGETQYF.

CDR3: CASSPLGTDTQYF. CDR3 nucleotides: TGTGCCAGCAGCCCCTTGGGCACAGATACGCAGTATTTT. The chain carries TRBV13 and TRBJ2-3; D not certain. V lost 5 bases, J lost 1 base, and 7 bases lay in between. This CDR3 spans 13 amino acids. CDR1 is PRHDT and CDR2 is FYEKMQ in the germline V gene (reference sequence). Based on the CDR3 plus reference TRBV13 and TRBJ2-3, the full variable domain is AAGVIQSPRHLIKEKRETATLKCYPIPRHDTVYWYQQGPGQDPQFLISFYEKMQSDKGSIPDRFSAQQFSDYHSELNMSSLELGDSALYFCASSPLGTDTQYFGPGTRLTVL.